The 13 T cell receptor beta chains listed next were all sequenced from one sample in a study of shared clonotypes between healthy human individuals. Repertoires were generated with immunoSEQ multiplex PCR, while TCRdb's copy carries only in-frame clones and drops some. This table has fewer than 600,000 clones, around 79% appearing once. Sequencing input: PBMCs. Every receptor here comes from a woman aged 40 to 50 in good health. Some clones in this sample may be carry-over from other donors' samples.

The gene calls are TRBV25-1 and TRBJ1-1, with D perhaps matching TRBD1 (6 bases). The germline V gene encodes CDR1 MGHDK and CDR2 SYGVNS. V lost 7 bases, J lost 4 bases, and 16 bases lay in between. This CDR3 has 14 residues. The CDR3 protein is CASNPQGGGTEAFF. CDR3 coding DNA: TGTGCCAGCAATCCACAGGGTGGCGGCACTGAAGCTTTCTTT.

J is TRBJ2-2 and V is TRBV5-4; the D is unclear. The V and J ends lost 2 bases and 8 bases respectively, with 13 bases between them. CDR3 length: 14 amino acids. CDR1 and CDR2 from the germline V gene are SGHNT and YYREEE (reference sequence). The CDR3 loop is CASSFRHTEGELFF. The CDR3 DNA is TGTGCCAGCAGCTTCCGTCACACTGAGGGGGAGCTGTTTTTT.

V usage is TRBV4-3 and J usage is TRBJ2-3; the match to TRBD2 covers 11 bases. CDR3 size: 16 residues. CDR1 is LGHNA and CDR2 is YSLEER in the germline V gene. With 4 bases clipped from V and 1 base from J, the junction kept 4 bases outside the gene matches. The CDR3 here is CASSPSGLAGTDTQYF. Here the CDR3 DNA reads TGCGCCAGCAGCCCCTCGGGACTAGCGGGCACAGATACGCAGTATTTT.

The chain carries TRBV21-1 and TRBJ2-3; TRBD2, the table's D call, was not compared with the DNA. TRBV21-1 is noted as a pseudogene. This CDR3 has 17 amino acids. The CDR3 spells CASSSSPAGGTTDTQYF. CDR3 coding DNA: TGTGCCAGCAGCAGCAGCCCGGCGGGAGGCACCACAGATACGCAGTATTTT.

CDR3 nucleotides: TGTGCCAGCAGCGGCGGGAGTAGTGTAGAGACCCAGTACTTC. Translated: CASSGGSSVETQYF. The chain links TRBV7-7 to TRBJ2-5, with TRBD2 identical over 7 bases. This CDR3 is built from 14 residues. V lost 5 bases and J lost 4; bases outside the gene matches: 7. CDR1 SSHAT and CDR2 FNYEAQ come from the germline V gene (reference sequence).

This clone appeared once. CDR3 in amino acids: CASRLAGGNEQYF. The CDR3 nucleotides read TGTGCCAGCAGACTAGCGGGAGGAAACGAGCAGTACTTC. The rearrangement links TRBV14 to TRBJ2-7, with TRBD2 identical over 12 bases. J gave up 5 bases and V 6 bases, and 2 bases lay outside the gene matches. Germline values: CDR1 SGHDN, CDR2 FVKESK. The CDR3 is made up of 13 amino acids.

The rearrangement uses TRBV27 and TRBJ1-5; D may be TRBD1 (5 bases). The V end lost 8 bases, the J end lost 2 bases, and 10 bases lay between the germline ends. Germline loops: CDR1 MNHEY, CDR2 SMNVEV (reference sequence). This CDR3 spans 13 amino acids. Written as DNA, the CDR3 is TGTGCCAGCCTAGGGGTGTGCAATCAGCCCCAGCATTTT. Translation: CASLGVCNQPQHF.

This clone has only one observation. The rearrangement uses TRBV19 and TRBJ2-2, with a tentative D call TRBD2 (6 bases). This CDR3 is built from 16 residues. Germline V lookup: CDR1 LNHDA, CDR2 SQIVND (reference sequence). With 11 bases removed from V and 0 bases from J, the gap between germline ends came to 19 bases. The CDR3 is CASQARVAANTGELFF. CDR3 DNA sequence: TGTGCCTCACAAGCCCGGGTAGCGGCGAACACCGGGGAGCTGTTTTTT.

The chain combines TRBV7-2 with TRBJ2-7, with 8 bases identical to TRBD2. This CDR3 is built from 13 residues. Germline V gives CDR1 SGHTA, CDR2 FQGNSA. Trimming removed 1 base from V and 6 bases from J; junction bases left unmatched: 2. The CDR3 DNA is TGTGCCAGCAGCTTAGGACTAGCGCGCGAGCAGTACTTC. Translating gives CASSLGLAREQYF. Full variable domain (missing parts from reference TRBV7-2 and TRBJ2-7): GAGVSQSPSNKVTEKGKDVELRCDPISGHTALYWYRQSLGQGLEFLIYFQGNSAPDKSGLPSDRFSAERTGGSVSTLTIQRTQQEDSAVYLCASSLGLAREQYFGPGTRLTVT.

CDR3 DNA sequence: TGTGCCATCAGTGAGGCGGGAGCCACCATGAAGCAGTACTTC. This gives the protein CAISEAGATMKQYF. The V gene is TRBV10-3, the J gene TRBJ2-7, with 7 bases that match TRBD2. Per germline, CDR1 ENHRY and CDR2 SYGVKD. The CDR3 has 14 amino acids. The V segment lost 2 bases and the J segment 8 bases; nucleotides outside the gene matches: 9.

The chain employs TRBV11-2 and TRBJ1-1; D is ambiguous. The CDR3 length is 15 residues. From germline, CDR1 is SGHAT and CDR2 FQNNGV. The ends were cut back, 3 bases at V and 3 bases at J, with 14 bases in the middle. The CDR3, as DNA: TGTGCCAGCAGCTTTCGGGCGTTCGGTGACACTGAAGCTTTCTTT. Residues: CASSFRAFGDTEAFF.

With regard to this clone: One end of the junction is discordant with germline, which a read error may explain. This rearrangement joins TRBV7-7 to TRBJ2-2; D gene unclear. This CDR3 spans 15 amino acids. Germline lookup yields CDR1 SSHAT and CDR2 FNYEAQ (reference sequence). The CDR3 region is CASSLSSAHTGELFF. The CDR3 DNA reads as TGTGCTAGCAGCTTGTCGTCAGCCCACACCGGGGAGCTGTTTTTT.

The rearrangement uses TRBV25-1 and TRBJ2-5; 11 bases map to TRBD1. The DNA end lines up better with TRBJ2-7; the J call may be wrong. In germline, CDR1 is MGHDK, CDR2 SYGVNS. The CDR3 runs 16 residues. CDR3 protein: CASSEGLDRGRNEQYF. CDR3 in DNA: TGTGCCAGCAGTGAAGGTCTGGACAGGGGGCGGAACGAGCAGTACTTC.